This passage covers 13 T cell receptor beta chains from one sample sequenced in a study of tumor T cells in aggressive B-cell lymphoma. The table came from immunoSEQ multiplex PCR; TCRdb's copy has only in-frame clones and leaves some out. In the table there are around 2,600 clones, 88% of which are singletons. Sequencing used tumor tissue. These receptors came from an adult with diffuse large B cell lymphoma.

The chain has TRBV5-1 and TRBJ2-2, with 13 bases that match TRBD2. The V and J ends lost 4 bases and 1 base, in that order; junction bases with no gene match: 7. The length of the CDR3 is 18 residues. CDR1 SGHRS and CDR2 YFSETQ come from the germline V gene. CDR3 in amino acids: CASSGGWTSGGNTGELFF. In DNA, the CDR3 is TGCGCCAGCAGCGGGGGATGGACTAGCGGGGGGAACACCGGGGAGCTGTTTTTT.

V usage is TRBV4-2 and J usage is TRBJ2-5; 15 bases match TRBD2. CDR1 is LGHNA and CDR2 is YNFKEQ in the germline V gene. The V and J ends lost 4 bases and 5 bases, in that order; junction bases with no gene match: 5. The CDR3 consists of 16 residues. This CDR3 is CASSRTSGGAPETQYF. The CDR3 bases are TGTGCCAGCAGCCGGACTAGCGGGGGGGCACCGGAGACCCAGTACTTC.

This clone was detected only a few times. This chain uses TRBV9 with TRBJ2-3, with D unclear. Germline V gene data show CDR1 as SGDLS and CDR2 as YYNGEE. This CDR3 comprises 13 residues. V was shortened by 0 bases and J by 2 bases, with 4 bases between the two germline ends. The CDR3 DNA sequence: TGTGCCAGCAGCGTAGCCGTCACAGATACGCAGTATTTT. Residues: CASSVAVTDTQYF.

The gene calls are TRBV9 and TRBJ2-7; no firm D call. V gave up 3 bases and J gave up 3 bases, with 19 bases separating them. The CDR3 sequence is 16 residues long. Germline V gene sequence: CDR1 SGDLS, CDR2 YYNGEE. The DNA for the CDR3 is TGTGCCAGCAGCGCCTTAATCGTCGCGGCGCACTACGAGCAGTACTTC. Its protein is CASSALIVAAHYEQYF.

The CDR3 nucleotides are TGCGCCAGCAGCTACTTTCCAGGGGTGGAAGGCGAGCAGTACTTC. This sequence encodes CASSYFPGVEGEQYF. The chain is built from TRBV5-1 and TRBJ2-7, with a possible D match to TRBD1 (6 bases). Trimming removed 3 bases at V and 6 bases at J, with 19 bases between. Germline-derived CDR1 and CDR2 are SGHRS and YFSETQ. This CDR3 spans 15 amino acids.

This clone was detected only a few times. The chain joins TRBV6-5 to TRBJ2-1; 10 bases match TRBD1. Trimming cost V 7 bases and J 5 bases; bases outside gene matches: 5. Germline CDR1 MNHEY, CDR2 SVGAGI. CDR3 length: 14 amino acids. The CDR3 DNA is TGTGCCAGCACCCTGGGACAGGGGAACAATGAGCAGTTCTTC. This sequence encodes CASTLGQGNNEQFF.

V is TRBV29-1 and J is TRBJ2-7, with D perhaps TRBD1 (5 bases). Germline loops: CDR1 SQVTM, CDR2 ANQGSEA. The CDR3 loop spans 12 amino acids. Trimming left V 7 bases short and J 2 bases short, with 12 bases between. CDR3 coding DNA: TGCAGCGCCCAGGCAGGGACCTACGAGCAGTACTTC. Its protein is CSAQAGTYEQYF.

The chain uses TRBV29-1 and TRBJ1-3; no reliable D call. Trimming removed 3 bases at V and 6 bases at J, with 12 bases between. Looked up from germline, CDR1 is SQVTM and CDR2 is ANQGSEA. The CDR3 is 13 residues long. CDR3 protein: CSVDLGQENTIYF. As DNA, the CDR3 is TGCAGCGTTGACCTGGGCCAAGAAAACACCATATATTTT.

In regard to this clone: At one end the junction does not follow the germline gene, possibly because of a read error. The CDR3 loop reads CASSPNNYGYTF. Written as DNA, the CDR3 is TGTGCCAGCAGTCCTAATAACTATGGCTACACCTTC. The gene calls are TRBV10-2 and TRBJ1-2; D is uncertain. Germline V lookup: CDR1 WSHSY, CDR2 SAAADI. The CDR3 sequence is 12 residues long.

This clone appeared a few times. The chain has TRBV6-4 and TRBJ2-1; D uncertain. V was shortened by 2 bases and J by 1 base, with 9 bases between the two germline ends. Germline CDR1 and CDR2: MRHNA and SNTAGT. The CDR3 has 15 residues. The CDR3 coding sequence is TGTGCCAGCAGTGACGGCCGATCGTCCTACAATGAGCAGTTCTTC. Encoded protein: CASSDGRSSYNEQFF.

The rearrangement links TRBV11-2 to TRBJ1-2, with 7 bases matching TRBD1. CDR1 SGHAT and CDR2 FQNNGV come from the germline V gene. Trimming took 7 bases from V and 0 from J; bases not matched to a gene: 11. The CDR3 consists of 16 residues. Here the CDR3 reads CASTKGTATANYGYTF. CDR3 DNA: TGTGCCAGCACGAAAGGGACAGCCACAGCTAACTATGGCTACACCTTC. The whole variable domain, remainder taken from reference TRBV11-2 and TRBJ1-2, is EAGVAQSPRYKIIEKRQSVAFWCNPISGHATLYWYQQILGQGPKLLIQFQNNGVVDDSQLPKDRFSAERLKGVDSTLKIQPAKLEDSAVYLCASTKGTATANYGYTFGSGTRLTVV.

Worth noting for this clone: The sample contains more than one DNA sequence encoding this CDR3. V is TRBV29-1 and J is TRBJ2-1; tentatively, D is TRBD1 (6 bases). This CDR3 is 11 amino acids long. V lost 8 bases and J lost 4, with 9 bases in between. From germline, CDR1 is SQVTM and CDR2 ANQGSEA. CDR3 in DNA: TGCAGCACTCAGGGGTACAATGAGCAGTTCTTC. It yields the protein CSTQGYNEQFF.

J is TRBJ2-3 and V is TRBV19, with D possibly being TRBD1 (7 bases). V lost 4 bases and J lost 3, with 14 bases in between. Looked up from germline, CDR1 is LNHDA and CDR2 is SQIVND (reference sequence). The CDR3 is made up of 15 amino acids. Here the CDR3 DNA reads TGTGCCAGTAGTAATGGCAGGGGGGAAACAGATACGCAGTATTTT. This gives the protein CASSNGRGETDTQYF.